This T cell receptor beta chain was recovered during a study of metastatic and nonmetastatic thyroid tumors. No patient had received any treatment before thyroid surgery. This clone was observed many times. This may come from a read error, since a much larger clone is one base off. TCRdb re-analyzed the PCR reads through MiXCR. The sample shows roughly 72,000 clones, around 18% of them seen only once. This TCR derives from a female donor with papillary thyroid cancer or a benign thyroid nodule (not recorded which). Some clones in this sample may be carry-over from other donors' samples. The material sequenced was blood.

The CDR3 DNA reads as TGCGCCAGCAGCACCCGGACAGGGGGGAATTCACCCCCCCACTTT. It yields the protein CASSTRTGGNSPPHF. The chain recombines TRBV5-1 with TRBJ1-6; 10 bases map to TRBD1. The CDR3 has 15 residues. Germline values: CDR1 SGHRS, CDR2 YFSETQ.